Presented here are 18 T cell receptor beta chains from one specimen sequenced in a study of T cell responses to AZD1222 COVID-19 vaccine. Using immunoSEQ multiplex PCR, the repertoire was profiled, and TCRdb retains in-frame clones only, with some absent. The repertoire consists of some 150,000 clones, with roughly 90% occurring once and the leading ten covering more than 3%. This material consisted of peripheral blood, taken 28 days after the second AZD1222 dose. These receptors were obtained from an adult who received the AZD1222 COVID-19 vaccine.

J is TRBJ1-1 and V is TRBV28; a weak D match, TRBD1 (6 bases). The germline V gene has CDR1 MDHEN and CDR2 SYDVKM. Trimming left V 5 bases short and J 5 bases short, with 15 bases between. This CDR3 region has 14 residues. The CDR3 nucleotides are TGTGCCAGCAGTCCCCGACAGGTCGTGACTGAAGCTTTCTTT. Translating it yields CASSPRQVVTEAFF.

The V call is TRBV6-2 or TRBV6-3, the J call TRBJ1-1, with D uncertain. The CDR3 spans 13 residues. Deletions cut 3 bases from V and 1 base from J, with 6 bases between. Per germline, CDR1 MNHEY and CDR2 SVGEGT. The CDR3 DNA is TGTGCCAGCAGTTATCTACCGAACACTGAAGCTTTCTTT. This encodes CASSYLPNTEAFF.

CDR3 sequence reads: CASSQPLGLAQETQYF. CDR3 nucleotide sequence: TGTGCCAGCAGTCAACCGTTGGGGCTTGCCCAAGAGACCCAGTACTTC. This sequence joins TRBV6-2 or TRBV6-3 and TRBJ2-5; possible D gene TRBD1, 5 bases. The CDR3 sequence is 16 residues long. V was trimmed by 5 bases and J by 1 base, leaving 17 bases between them. The V gene's germline CDR1 is MNHEY and CDR2 SVGEGT.

The CDR3 bases are TGTGCCAGCAGCTTGGGGCCCTCCCGTTACGAGCAGTACTTC. It codes for CASSLGPSRYEQYF. J is TRBJ2-7 and V is TRBV11-2; possibly TRBD1 for D (5 bases). The germline V gene encodes CDR1 SGHAT and CDR2 FQNNGV. The CDR3 is 14 residues long. The ends were cut back, 3 bases at V and 4 bases at J, with 13 bases in the middle.

The chain joins TRBV27 to TRBJ2-2; D remains unclear. The V end lost 3 bases, the J end lost 5 bases, and 16 bases lay between the germline ends. This CDR3 contains 16 residues. Germline CDR1 and CDR2: MNHEY and SMNVEV (reference sequence). The CDR3 DNA follows: TGTGCCAGCAGTTTGGCCCGATCTGATGGGACCGGGGAGCTGTTTTTT. As protein: CASSLARSDGTGELFF.

The V gene is TRBV15, the J gene TRBJ1-1; D uncertain. The V end lost 8 bases, the J end lost 3 bases, and 13 bases lay between the germline ends. The germline V gene has CDR1 LNHNV and CDR2 YYDKDF (reference sequence). This CDR3 has 13 amino acids. The CDR3 loop reads CATRRGTDTEAFF. The CDR3, as DNA: TGTGCCACCCGGAGAGGTACGGACACTGAAGCTTTCTTT.

This sequence joins TRBV7-2 and TRBJ1-1; 12 bases are shared with TRBD1. The germline gives CDR1 SGHTA, CDR2 FQGNSA. The CDR3 is made up of 15 amino acids. V dropped 5 bases and J dropped 5; count of bases not matched to a gene: 6. Written as DNA, the CDR3 is TGTGCCAGCAGCCGGGACAGGGGGCCGCAGACTGAAGCTTTCTTT. It is translated as CASSRDRGPQTEAFF.

The chain carries TRBV5-1 and TRBJ1-1; D ambiguous. Between the trimmed V and J ends, which lost 0 bases and 5 bases, there was a span of 8 bases. Germline V lookup: CDR1 SGHRS, CDR2 YFSETQ. The CDR3 contains 13 residues. In nucleotides, the CDR3 is TGCGCCAGCAGCTTGGACAGCTCGACTGAAGCTTTCTTT. Amino acid sequence: CASSLDSSTEAFF.

In its sample, this clone was seen a few times. This chain links TRBV11-3 with TRBJ2-7, with D perhaps TRBD1 or TRBD2 (5 bases each). Germline V gene sequence: CDR1 SGHNT, CDR2 YENEEA. The ends were cut back, 4 bases at V and 3 bases at J, with 16 bases in the middle. The CDR3 runs to 15 residues. CDR3 sequence (DNA): TGTGCCAGCAGCTCTGGGGTTGGGGGTTACTACGAGCAGTACTTC. It codes for CASSSGVGGYYEQYF.

Notes on this clone: A read error may account for a junction end that differs from germline. The V gene is TRBV7-7, the J gene TRBJ2-5; possibly TRBD2 for D (5 bases). The germline V gene encodes CDR1 SSHAT and CDR2 FNYEAQ (reference sequence). This CDR3 has 18 amino acids. In DNA, the CDR3 is TGTGCTAGCAGCTTAGAATGGGGTAATCGGGGATCTAAAGAGACCCAGTACTTC. This sequence encodes CASSLEWGNRGSKETQYF.

The gene calls are TRBV29-1 and TRBJ1-2, with 8 bases aligning to TRBD1. This CDR3 contains 12 residues. Trimming cost V 7 bases and J 3 bases; bases outside gene matches: 4. The V gene's germline CDR1 is SQVTM and CDR2 ANQGSEA. CDR3: CSATTGDYGYTF. As DNA, the CDR3 is TGCAGCGCCACGACAGGGGACTATGGCTACACCTTC.

The rearrangement joins TRBV6-4 to TRBJ1-2; 7 bases align to TRBD1. Germline CDR1 MRHNA, CDR2 SNTAGT. The J segment lost 13 bases and the V segment lost 2 bases, leaving 10 bases of the junction unmatched. CDR3 length: 13 amino acids. This chain's CDR3 is CASSDTRGQSVTF. The CDR3 DNA reads as TGTGCCAGCAGTGACACTAGGGGACAGTCCGTCACCTTC.

This clone came up once. V and J are TRBV5-4 and TRBJ2-2; D unresolved. This CDR3 contains 14 residues. Germline assignment: CDR1 SGHNT and CDR2 YYREEE (reference sequence). The V and J ends lost 0 bases and 4 bases respectively, with 7 bases between them. CDR3 protein: CASSLEEFTGELFF. In nucleotides, the CDR3 is TGTGCCAGCAGCTTGGAAGAGTTCACCGGGGAGCTGTTTTTT.

The chain recombines TRBV4-1 with TRBJ1-2; D perhaps matches TRBD1 (5 bases). Germline lookup yields CDR1 MGHRA and CDR2 YSYEKL. The CDR3 contains 15 residues. Trimming took off 0 bases at V and 2 bases at J, with 10 bases between the two ends. In nucleotides, the CDR3 is TGCGCCAGCAGCCAAGAAGCGGGGGGAAACTATGGCTACACCTTC. Protein: CASSQEAGGNYGYTF.

The chain uses TRBV30 and TRBJ1-6; no clear D gene. The CDR3 runs to 12 residues. The V gene's germline CDR1 is GTSNPN and CDR2 SVGIG (reference sequence). V dropped 0 bases and J dropped 8 bases, with 5 bases sitting between them. CDR3 in DNA: TGTGCCTGGAGTGTAAGTGATTCACCCCTCCACTTT. It encodes CAWSVSDSPLHF. Together with reference TRBV30 and TRBJ1-6, the CDR3 gives the full variable domain: SQTIHQWPATLVQPVGSPLSLECTVEGTSNPNLYWYRQAAGRGLQLLFYSVGIGQISSEVPQNLSASRPQDRQFILSSKKLLLSDSGFYLCAWSVSDSPLHFGNGTRLTVT.

CDR3 nucleotide sequence: TGTGCCAGCAGCGAGTGGGGGGCGGATGGTCAGCCCCAGCATTTT. It encodes CASSEWGADGQPQHF. V is TRBV9 and J is TRBJ1-5; possible D gene TRBD1, 6 bases. This CDR3 is built from 15 residues. V was cut by 3 bases and J by 6 bases, with 16 bases left in between. The germline V gene encodes CDR1 SGDLS and CDR2 YYNGEE. The full variable domain, completed using reference TRBV9 and TRBJ1-5, is DSGVTQTPKHLITATGQRVTLRCSPRSGDLSVYWYQQSLDQGLQFLIQYYNGEERAKGNILERFSAQQFPDLHSELNLSSLELGDSALYFCASSEWGADGQPQHFGDGTRLSIL.

This chain joins TRBV18 and TRBJ1-1, with D maybe TRBD1 (6 bases). Per germline, CDR1 KGHSH and CDR2 LQKENI. With 3 bases removed from V and 1 base from J, the gap between germline ends came to 12 bases. This CDR3 has 15 residues. CDR3 loop: CASSPGGAGNTEAFF. CDR3 bases: TGTGCCAGCTCACCGGGGGGGGCTGGGAACACTGAAGCTTTCTTT.

V usage is TRBV6-5 and J usage is TRBJ2-3, with 7 bases fitting TRBD2. CDR1 is MNHEY and CDR2 is SVGAGI in the germline V gene. The junction had 5 bases not matched to a gene; V was cut back by 6 bases and J by 2 bases. This CDR3 comprises 14 residues. CDR3 coding DNA: TGTGCCAGCAGGGGCGGGGGTTTCACAGATACGCAGTATTTT. The encoded protein is CASRGGGFTDTQYF.